This T cell receptor beta chain was recorded in a study of radiation and T cells in renal cell carcinoma. Study results and caveats: Baseline intratumoral clonotype presence is unknown without pretreatment biopsies.

As regards this clone: Antigen: not known.

Time point: baseline pretreatment blood. Treatment defined: 15 Gy SBRT to primary tumor, nephrectomy 4 weeks later. After SBRT, blood was collected at 2 and 4 weeks, plus baseline. The CDR3 runs to 13 residues. V trimming: 6 bases; J trimming: 5 bases; junction bases outside the gene matches: 1. Germline V lookup: CDR1 KGHSH, CDR2 LQKENI. Data came from immunoSEQ multiplex PCR; TCRdb stores just in-frame clones and leaves some out. The data hold approximately 51,000 clones, with 65% to 90% observed a single time. Specimen: blood, collected from a patient whose treatment included radiotherapy and nephrectomy. The chain joins TRBV18 to TRBJ1-5, with TRBD1 matching over 10 bases. This clonotype was sampled from a woman in her seventies with renal cell carcinoma. The CDR3 is CASSGTGDQPQHF. CDR3 nucleotides: TGTGCCAGCTCCGGGACAGGGGATCAGCCCCAGCATTTT.